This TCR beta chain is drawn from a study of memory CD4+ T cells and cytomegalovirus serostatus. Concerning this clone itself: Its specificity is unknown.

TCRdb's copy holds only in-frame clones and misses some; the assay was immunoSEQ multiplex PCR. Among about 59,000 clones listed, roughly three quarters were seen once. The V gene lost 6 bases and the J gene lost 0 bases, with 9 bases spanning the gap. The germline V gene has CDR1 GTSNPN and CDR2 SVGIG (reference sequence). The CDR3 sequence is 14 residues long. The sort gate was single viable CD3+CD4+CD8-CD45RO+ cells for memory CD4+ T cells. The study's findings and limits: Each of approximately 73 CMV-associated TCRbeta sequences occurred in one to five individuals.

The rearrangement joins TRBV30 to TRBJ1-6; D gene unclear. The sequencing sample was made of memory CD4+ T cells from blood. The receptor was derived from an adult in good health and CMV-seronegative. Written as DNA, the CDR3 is TGTGCCTGTCAGGAAAGCTCCTATAATTCACCCCTCCACTTT. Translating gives CACQESSYNSPLHF.